The 23 T cell receptor beta chains below were found in one sample sequenced in a study of shared clonotypes between healthy human individuals. TCRdb's table, derived via immunoSEQ multiplex PCR, lists solely in-frame clones and lacks some. The sample lists around 1.1 million clones; approximately 77% were seen once. Sequenced: memory CD4+ T cells from PBMCs. Subset here: CD45RA-negative fraction. The source is a man aged 18 to 30 in good health. Some clones in this sample may be carry-over from other donors' samples.

The CDR3 DNA is TGTGCCAGCAGCCACCGGACAGGGTGGGACTTCGAGCAGTACTTC. This translates into CASSHRTGWDFEQYF. This chain links TRBV5-4 with TRBJ2-7, with TRBD1 matching over 8 bases. The ends lost 4 bases at V and 6 bases at J; junction bases unmatched: 12. The germline gives CDR1 SGHNT, CDR2 YYREEE (reference sequence). This CDR3 contains 15 residues.

Regarding this clone: Since a far larger clone is one base different, this is likely a read error. Other DNA sequences in this specimen translate into the identical CDR3. This chain joins TRBV2 and TRBJ2-7; TRBD2 matches at 11 bases. There are 15 residues in the CDR3. CDR1 is SNHLY and CDR2 is FYNNEI in the germline V gene. The CDR3 reads CATPGASGRSYERYF. The CDR3, as DNA: TGTGCCACACCCGGGGCTAGCGGGAGGTCCTACGAGCGGTACTTC.

The rearrangement joins TRBV28 to TRBJ1-2; possibly TRBD1 for D (6 bases). This CDR3 spans 13 amino acids. Germline CDR1 is MDHEN and CDR2 is SYDVKM. V lost 5 bases and J lost 5, with 12 bases in between. The CDR3 loop reads CASSAGQLYGYTF. CDR3 DNA sequence: TGTGCCAGCAGTGCTGGACAGCTTTATGGCTACACCTTC.

Worth noting for this clone: Since a much larger clone is just one base distant, this may be a read error. The identical CDR3 is also encoded by other nucleotide sequences in the sample. The V call is TRBV2, the J call TRBJ2-2; D is undetermined. Germline V lookup: CDR1 SNHLY, CDR2 FYNNEI. The CDR3 is 13 amino acids. Trimming removed 6 bases at V and 1 base at J, with 6 bases between. This CDR3 reads CASSRQNTGELFF. The CDR3 nucleotides are TGTGCCAGCAGCCGACAGAACACCGGGGAGCTGTTTTTT.

The chain joins TRBV28 to TRBJ2-1, with TRBD2 identical over 12 bases. Trimming cost V 4 bases and J 8 bases; bases outside gene matches: 9. The length of the CDR3 is 16 residues. CDR1 and CDR2 from the germline V gene are MDHEN and SYDVKM. This CDR3 reads CASSYRLAGEEYEQFF. CDR3 coding DNA: TGTGCCAGCAGTTACCGACTAGCGGGAGAGGAATATGAGCAGTTCTTC.

V and J are TRBV30 and TRBJ2-3; the D gene could be TRBD1 or TRBD2 (6 bases each). In germline, CDR1 is GTSNPN, CDR2 SVGIG (reference sequence). The CDR3 has 16 residues. V was pared by 2 bases and J by 5 bases, with 20 bases between. In DNA form, the CDR3 reads TGTGCCTGGAGTATCCCCGGCGCGGGACAAGTAGATACGCAGTATTTT. It yields the protein CAWSIPGAGQVDTQYF.

The chain employs TRBV7-7 and TRBJ2-3; no clear D gene. Germline CDR1 SSHAT, CDR2 FNYEAQ (reference sequence). The ends were cut back, 1 base at V and 8 bases at J, with 10 bases in the middle. The CDR3 loop spans 13 amino acids. CDR3 sequence (DNA): TGTGCCAGCAGCTTAGTTGCTGTGGGTACGCAGTATTTT. It specifies CASSLVAVGTQYF.

The chain carries TRBV7-3 and TRBJ2-2, with D possibly called TRBD1 or TRBD2 (5 bases each). The V end was cut by 4 bases, the J end by 3 bases, with 9 bases between. CDR1 is SGHTA, CDR2 FQGTGA, per germline. The CDR3 covers 14 residues. Written as DNA, the CDR3 is TGTGCCAGCAGCTCCTCGGGGCACACCGGGGAGCTGTTTTTT. Translating it yields CASSSSGHTGELFF.

The CDR3 DNA is TGTGCCAGCAGTTTAGGGGGGACAGGGGGTTACAATGAGCAGTTCTTC. As protein: CASSLGGTGGYNEQFF. The chain links TRBV28 to TRBJ2-1, with TRBD1 matching over 11 bases. This CDR3 has 16 residues. Germline CDR1 is MDHEN and CDR2 is SYDVKM. V was clipped by 2 bases and J by 4 bases; unmatched bases: 4.

In the case of this clone: The same CDR3 can be traced to other DNA sequences in this sample. The chain uses TRBV5-1 and TRBJ2-7, with D maybe TRBD2 (6 bases). The CDR3 runs 14 residues. CDR1 and CDR2 from the germline V gene are SGHRS and YFSETQ. V was pared by 0 bases and J by 1 base, with 8 bases between. The CDR3 DNA is TGCGCCAGCAGCTTGGCGGGGGATTCCTACGAGCAGTACTTC. The encoded protein is CASSLAGDSYEQYF.

The chain links TRBV20-1 to TRBJ2-7; unclear D gene. Between the trimmed V and J ends, which lost 3 bases and 4 bases, there was a span of 7 bases. Germline assignment: CDR1 DFQATT and CDR2 SNEGSKA (reference sequence). The CDR3 has 11 amino acids. The CDR3 region has the DNA TGCAGTGCTAGGCTCCAGTACGAGCAGTACTTC. Its protein product is CSARLQYEQYF.

The chain joins TRBV9 to TRBJ2-3; 15 bases align to TRBD2. In germline, CDR1 is SGDLS, CDR2 YYNGEE. The CDR3 runs 18 residues. J gave up 0 bases and V 4 bases, and 6 bases lay outside the gene matches. Written as DNA, the CDR3 is TGTGCCAGCAGCTGGGGACTAGCGGGAGGTCTGAGCACAGATACGCAGTATTTT. It encodes CASSWGLAGGLSTDTQYF.

Comments on this clone: A much larger clone differs by one base, so this may be a read error. This chain links TRBV5-4 with TRBJ2-3, with D possibly being TRBD1 (5 bases). V shed 4 bases and J shed 3 bases, with 9 bases lying between them. The CDR3 is made up of 13 amino acids. Germline CDR1 reads SGHNT; CDR2 reads YYREEE (reference sequence). This CDR3 reads CASSTDSTDTQYF. The CDR3 nucleotides are TGTGCCAGCAGCACCGACAGTACAGATACGCAGTATTTT.

This rearrangement joins TRBV5-4 to TRBJ1-5, with unresolved D. The CDR3 length is 13 residues. Germline V gives CDR1 SGHNT, CDR2 YYREEE (reference sequence). With 7 bases removed from V and 4 bases from J, the gap between germline ends came to 12 bases. The CDR3 sequence: CASLGGSNQPQHF. For the CDR3, the DNA is TGTGCCAGCCTCGGAGGCAGTAATCAGCCCCAGCATTTT.

The rearrangement links TRBV10-3 to TRBJ2-2, with 12 bases matching TRBD1. Germline assignment: CDR1 ENHRY and CDR2 SYGVKD. CDR3 length: 18 residues. V dropped 4 bases and J dropped 2; count of bases not matched to a gene: 8. The CDR3: CAISVGTGGLFNTGELFF. The CDR3 bases are TGTGCCATCAGTGTTGGGACAGGGGGCCTTTTTAACACCGGGGAGCTGTTTTTT.

Only one count was recorded for this clone. Germline is not matched at one junction end, which may reflect a read error. V gene TRBV2 combines with J gene TRBJ2-7; 8 bases fit TRBD2. The CDR3 has 15 residues. Germline CDR1 reads SNHLY; CDR2 reads FYNNEI. The CDR3 region is CASSDATSGSYGQYF. For the CDR3, the DNA is TGTGCCAGCAGTGACGCCACTAGCGGCTCCTACGGGCAGTACTTC.

This clone showed up just a few times. DNA of the CDR3: TGCGCCAGCAGCTTGGGTGGGACTAATGAAAAACTGTTTTTT. This sequence encodes CASSLGGTNEKLFF. The chain has TRBV5-1 and TRBJ1-4; no reliable D call. This CDR3 is 14 amino acids long. The ends were cut back, 0 bases at V and 2 bases at J, with 5 bases in the middle. Germline-derived CDR1 and CDR2 are SGHRS and YFSETQ.

This clone was detected only a few times. This chain uses TRBV5-6 with TRBJ1-4; 9 nucleotides agree with TRBD1. CDR3 length: 15 amino acids. The V gene end was trimmed by 3 bases and the J gene end by 8 bases; junction bases not matched to a gene: 8. Looked up from germline, CDR1 is SGHDT and CDR2 is YYEEEE. The CDR3 loop reads CASSSTTGGGEKLFF. The CDR3 bases are TGTGCCAGCAGCTCCACGACAGGGGGGGGAGAAAAACTGTTTTTT.

This clone was observed once. The chain joins TRBV29-1 to TRBJ2-3, with 14 bases that match TRBD2. The V gene end was trimmed by 6 bases and the J gene end by 3 bases; junction bases not matched to a gene: 8. This CDR3 comprises 16 residues. Germline V gene lookup returns CDR1 SQVTM and CDR2 ANQGSEA. CDR3 residues: CSVPGLAGGLTDTQYF. CDR3 nucleotide sequence: TGCAGCGTCCCTGGACTAGCGGGAGGATTGACAGATACGCAGTATTTT.

CDR3 bases: TGCGCCAGCAGCTTGTTGTTGACAAAAACAGATACGCAGTATTTT. Residues: CASSLLLTKTDTQYF. The rearrangement uses TRBV5-1 and TRBJ2-3; unclear D gene. V lost 1 base and J lost 3, with 12 bases in between. The CDR3 consists of 15 residues. Germline loops: CDR1 SGHRS, CDR2 YFSETQ.

J is TRBJ1-5 and V is TRBV30, with D perhaps TRBD1 (5 bases). CDR3 length equals 15 residues. In germline, CDR1 is GTSNPN, CDR2 SVGIG (reference sequence). Trimming pared 3 bases from V and 1 base from J, leaving 13 bases between. The CDR3 nucleotides are TGTGCCTGGAGGAGAAAGGCAGGGAGCAATCAGCCCCAGCATTTT. It specifies CAWRRKAGSNQPQHF.

A word on this clone: This may stem from a read error, because a much larger clone lies one nucleotide away. The rearrangement links TRBV6-6 to TRBJ2-1, with 7 bases that match TRBD1. The trim removed 7 bases at V and 1 base at J, leaving 4 bases unmatched. The CDR3 totals 14 residues. Germline assignment: CDR1 MNHNY and CDR2 SVGAGI (reference sequence). The CDR3 loop is CASTRQGSYNEQFF. CDR3 nucleotide sequence: TGTGCCAGCACCCGACAGGGATCCTACAATGAGCAGTTCTTC.

This chain's CDR3 is CASSPVGTRTEAFF. CDR3 nucleotide sequence: TGTGCCAGCTCACCAGTGGGGACCAGGACTGAAGCTTTCTTT. The chain links TRBV18 to TRBJ1-1, with D possibly being TRBD1 (5 bases). In germline, CDR1 is KGHSH, CDR2 LQKENI. There are 14 residues in the CDR3. V gave up 2 bases and J gave up 5 bases, with 12 bases separating them.